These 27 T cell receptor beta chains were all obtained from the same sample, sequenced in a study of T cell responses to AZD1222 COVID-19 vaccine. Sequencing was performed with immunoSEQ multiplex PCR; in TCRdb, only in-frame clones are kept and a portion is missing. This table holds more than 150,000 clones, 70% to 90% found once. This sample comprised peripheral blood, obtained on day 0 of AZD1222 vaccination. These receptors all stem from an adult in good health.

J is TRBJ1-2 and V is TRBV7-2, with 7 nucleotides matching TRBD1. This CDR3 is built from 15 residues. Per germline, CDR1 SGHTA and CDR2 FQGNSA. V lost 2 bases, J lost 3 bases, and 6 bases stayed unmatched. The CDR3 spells CASSLPDRAHYGYTF. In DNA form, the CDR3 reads TGTGCCAGCAGCTTACCTGACAGGGCCCACTATGGCTACACCTTC.

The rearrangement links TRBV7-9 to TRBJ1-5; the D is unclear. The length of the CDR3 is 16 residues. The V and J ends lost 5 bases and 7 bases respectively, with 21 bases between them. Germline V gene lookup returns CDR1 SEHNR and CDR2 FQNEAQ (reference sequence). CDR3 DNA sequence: TGTGCCAGCAGCCCATCCCGGGTAGGGAACAGCCAGCCCCAGCATTTT. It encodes CASSPSRVGNSQPQHF.

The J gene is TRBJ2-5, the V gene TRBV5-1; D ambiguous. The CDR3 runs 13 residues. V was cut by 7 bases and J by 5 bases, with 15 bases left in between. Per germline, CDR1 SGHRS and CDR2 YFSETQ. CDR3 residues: CASGSTNPETQYF. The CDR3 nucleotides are TGCGCCAGCGGCTCCACTAACCCGGAGACCCAGTACTTC.

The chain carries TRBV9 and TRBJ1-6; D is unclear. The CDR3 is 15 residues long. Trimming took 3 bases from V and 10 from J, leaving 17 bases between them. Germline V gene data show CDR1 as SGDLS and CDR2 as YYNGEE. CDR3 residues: CASSARSQFGSPLHF. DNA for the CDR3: TGTGCCAGCAGCGCTCGCAGCCAATTCGGGTCACCCCTCCACTTT.

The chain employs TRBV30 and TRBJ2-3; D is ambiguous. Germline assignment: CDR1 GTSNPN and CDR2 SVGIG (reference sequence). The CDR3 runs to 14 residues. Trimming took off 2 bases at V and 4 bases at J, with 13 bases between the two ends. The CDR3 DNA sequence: TGTGCCTGGAGTATCCGGATGACGGCAGATACGCAGTATTTT. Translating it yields CAWSIRMTADTQYF.

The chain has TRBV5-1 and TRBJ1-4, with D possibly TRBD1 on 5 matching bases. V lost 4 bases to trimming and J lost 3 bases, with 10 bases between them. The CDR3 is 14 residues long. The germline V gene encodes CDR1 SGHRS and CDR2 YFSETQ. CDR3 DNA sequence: TGCGCCAGCAGCAGTGGGGCTTCTAATGAAAAACTGTTTTTT. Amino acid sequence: CASSSGASNEKLFF.

CDR3 loop: CATMGGAGYGYTF. The DNA of the CDR3 is TGTGCCACCATGGGAGGGGCTGGGTATGGCTACACCTTC. The chain combines TRBV6-5 with TRBJ1-2, with a possible D match to TRBD1 (5 bases). CDR3 length: 13 residues. The V and J ends lost 10 bases and 5 bases respectively, with 17 bases between them. CDR1 is MNHEY, CDR2 SVGAGI, per germline.

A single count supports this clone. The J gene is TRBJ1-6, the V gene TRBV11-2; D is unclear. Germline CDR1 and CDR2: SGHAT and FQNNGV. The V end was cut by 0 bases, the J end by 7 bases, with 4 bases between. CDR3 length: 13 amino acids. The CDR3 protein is CASSLDRNSPLHF. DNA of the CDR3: TGTGCCAGCAGCTTAGACAGAAATTCACCCCTCCACTTT.

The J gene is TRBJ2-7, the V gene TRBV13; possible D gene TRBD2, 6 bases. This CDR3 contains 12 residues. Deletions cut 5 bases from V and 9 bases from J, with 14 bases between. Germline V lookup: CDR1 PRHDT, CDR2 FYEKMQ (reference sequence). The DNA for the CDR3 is TGTGCCAGCAGCAGCGGGTCCCCGGGGCAGTACTTC. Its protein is CASSSGSPGQYF.

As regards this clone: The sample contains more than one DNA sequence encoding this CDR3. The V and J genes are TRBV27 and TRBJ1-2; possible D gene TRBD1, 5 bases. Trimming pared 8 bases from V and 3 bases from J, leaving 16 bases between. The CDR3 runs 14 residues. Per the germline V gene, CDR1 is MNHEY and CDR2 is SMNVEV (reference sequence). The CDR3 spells CASSSSGGDYGYTF. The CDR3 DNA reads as TGTGCCAGCTCTTCTTCGGGGGGTGACTATGGCTACACCTTC.

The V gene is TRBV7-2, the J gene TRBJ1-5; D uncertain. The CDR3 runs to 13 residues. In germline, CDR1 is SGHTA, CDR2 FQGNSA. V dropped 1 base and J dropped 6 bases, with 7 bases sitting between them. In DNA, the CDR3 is TGTGCCAGCAGCTTAGGAGGAAGTCAGCCCCAGCATTTT. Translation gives CASSLGGSQPQHF.

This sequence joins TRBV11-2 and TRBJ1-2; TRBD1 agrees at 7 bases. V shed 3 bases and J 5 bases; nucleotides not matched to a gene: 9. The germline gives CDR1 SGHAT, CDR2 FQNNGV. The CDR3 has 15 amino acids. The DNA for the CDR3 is TGTGCCAGCAGCTTCGAGGGGGCGGCACTTTATGGCTACACCTTC. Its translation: CASSFEGAALYGYTF.

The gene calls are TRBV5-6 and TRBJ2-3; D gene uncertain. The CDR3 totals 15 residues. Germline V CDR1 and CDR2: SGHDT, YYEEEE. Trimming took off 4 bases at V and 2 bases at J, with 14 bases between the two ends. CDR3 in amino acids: CASSAPRTYTDTQYF. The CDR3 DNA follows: TGTGCCAGCAGCGCTCCGCGTACCTACACAGATACGCAGTATTTT.

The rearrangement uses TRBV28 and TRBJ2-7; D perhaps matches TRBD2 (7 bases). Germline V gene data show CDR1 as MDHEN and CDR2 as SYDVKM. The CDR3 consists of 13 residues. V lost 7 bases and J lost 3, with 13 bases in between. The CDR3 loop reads CASTERGGYEQYF. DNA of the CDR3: TGTGCCAGCACCGAAAGGGGGGGCTACGAGCAGTACTTC.

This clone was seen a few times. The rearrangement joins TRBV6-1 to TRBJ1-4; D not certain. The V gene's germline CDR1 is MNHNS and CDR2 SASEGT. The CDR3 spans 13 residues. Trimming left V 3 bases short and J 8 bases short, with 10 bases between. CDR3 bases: TGTGCCAGCAGTGAGGGTGAGCGAGAAAAACTGTTTTTT. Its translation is CASSEGEREKLFF.

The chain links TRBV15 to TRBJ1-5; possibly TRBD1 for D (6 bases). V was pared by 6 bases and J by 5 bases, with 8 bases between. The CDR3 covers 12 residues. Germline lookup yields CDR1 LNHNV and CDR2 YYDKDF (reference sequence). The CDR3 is CATRGGDQPQHF. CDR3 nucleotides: TGTGCCACCAGAGGGGGAGATCAGCCCCAGCATTTT.

CDR3 bases: TGTGCCAGTAGTACGAGCAACTATGGCTACACCTTC. It is translated as CASSTSNYGYTF. The rearrangement joins TRBV19 to TRBJ1-2; D gene unclear. This CDR3 contains 12 residues. Between the trimmed V and J ends, which lost 4 bases and 2 bases, there was a span of 5 bases. In germline, CDR1 is LNHDA, CDR2 SQIVND (reference sequence).

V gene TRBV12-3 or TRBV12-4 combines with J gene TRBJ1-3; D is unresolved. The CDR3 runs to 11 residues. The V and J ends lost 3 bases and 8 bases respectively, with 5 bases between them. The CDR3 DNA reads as TGTGCCAGCAGTTTGTCGGACACCATATATTTT. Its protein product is CASSLSDTIYF.

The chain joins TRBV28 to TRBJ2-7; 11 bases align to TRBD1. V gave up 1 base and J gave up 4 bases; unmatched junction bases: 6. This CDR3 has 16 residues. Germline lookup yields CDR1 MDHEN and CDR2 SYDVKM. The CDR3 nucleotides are TGTGCCAGCAGTTTATCTCTCGGACAGGGGGCTTACGAGCAGTACTTC. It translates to CASSLSLGQGAYEQYF.

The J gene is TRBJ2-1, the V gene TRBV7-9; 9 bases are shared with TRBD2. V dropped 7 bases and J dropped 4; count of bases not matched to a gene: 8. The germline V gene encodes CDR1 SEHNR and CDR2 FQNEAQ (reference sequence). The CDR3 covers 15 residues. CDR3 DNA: TGTGCCAGCATCGACCTAGCGGGACCTTACAATGAGCAGTTCTTC. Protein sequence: CASIDLAGPYNEQFF.

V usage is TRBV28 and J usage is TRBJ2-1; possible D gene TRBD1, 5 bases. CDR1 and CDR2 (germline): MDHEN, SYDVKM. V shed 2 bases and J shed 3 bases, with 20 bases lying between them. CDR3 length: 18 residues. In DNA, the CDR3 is TGTGCCAGCAGTTTAAGGTCGGGTCTACTTAGGGGCTACAATGAGCAGTTCTTC. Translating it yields CASSLRSGLLRGYNEQFF.

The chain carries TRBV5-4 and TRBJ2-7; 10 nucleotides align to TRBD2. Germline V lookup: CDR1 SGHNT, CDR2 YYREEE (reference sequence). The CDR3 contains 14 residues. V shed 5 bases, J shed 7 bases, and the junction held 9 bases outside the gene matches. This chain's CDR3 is CASRQWTSGVEQYF. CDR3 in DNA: TGTGCCAGCAGACAATGGACTAGCGGAGTTGAGCAGTACTTC. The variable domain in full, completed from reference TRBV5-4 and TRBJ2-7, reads ETGVTQSPTHLIKTRGQQVTLRCSSQSGHNTVSWYQQALGQGPQFIFQYYREEENGRGNFPPRFSGLQFPNYSSELNVNALELDDSALYLCASRQWTSGVEQYFGPGTRLTVT.

CDR3 amino acids: CASSENPGSGSTDTQYF. Here the CDR3 DNA reads TGTGCCAGCAGTGAAAATCCCGGGAGCGGGAGCACAGATACGCAGTATTTT. V gene TRBV6-4 combines with J gene TRBJ2-3, with D perhaps matching TRBD2 (6 bases). The V end lost 3 bases, the J end lost 0 bases, and 16 bases lay between the germline ends. The CDR3 is 17 amino acids. Per the germline V gene, CDR1 is MRHNA and CDR2 is SNTAGT.

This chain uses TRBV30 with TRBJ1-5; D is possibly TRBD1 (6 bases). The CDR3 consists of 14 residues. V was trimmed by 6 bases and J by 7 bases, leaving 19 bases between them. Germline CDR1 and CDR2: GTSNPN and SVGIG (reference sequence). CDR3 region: CACNTGSRGQPQHF. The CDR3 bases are TGTGCCTGCAACACAGGGAGTAGGGGGCAGCCCCAGCATTTT. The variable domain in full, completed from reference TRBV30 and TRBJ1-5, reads SQTIHQWPATLVQPVGSPLSLECTVEGTSNPNLYWYRQAAGRGLQLLFYSVGIGQISSEVPQNLSASRPQDRQFILSSKKLLLSDSGFYLCACNTGSRGQPQHFGDGTRLSIL.

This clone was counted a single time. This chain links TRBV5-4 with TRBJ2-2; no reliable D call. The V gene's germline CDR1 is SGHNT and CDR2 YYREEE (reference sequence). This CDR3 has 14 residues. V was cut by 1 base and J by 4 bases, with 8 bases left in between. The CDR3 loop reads CASSLLVSTGELFF. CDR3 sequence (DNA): TGTGCCAGCAGCTTGCTCGTGAGCACCGGGGAGCTGTTTTTT.

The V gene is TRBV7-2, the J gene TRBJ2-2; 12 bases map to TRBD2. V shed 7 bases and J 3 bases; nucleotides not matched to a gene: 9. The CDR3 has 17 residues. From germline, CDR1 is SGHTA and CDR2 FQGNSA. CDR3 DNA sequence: TGTGCCAGCACCTATAGGGCTAGCGGGAGGGACACCGGGGAGCTGTTTTTT. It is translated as CASTYRASGRDTGELFF. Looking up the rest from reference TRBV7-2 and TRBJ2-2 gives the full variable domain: GAGVSQSPSNKVTEKGKDVELRCDPISGHTALYWYRQSLGQGLEFLIYFQGNSAPDKSGLPSDRFSAERTGGSVSTLTIQRTQQEDSAVYLCASTYRASGRDTGELFFGEGSRLTVL.

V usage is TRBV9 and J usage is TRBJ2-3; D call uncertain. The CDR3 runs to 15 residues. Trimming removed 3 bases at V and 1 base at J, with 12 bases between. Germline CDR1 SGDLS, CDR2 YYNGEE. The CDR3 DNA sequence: TGTGCCAGCAGCGGCGGAGCGTACGGCACAGATACGCAGTATTTT. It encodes CASSGGAYGTDTQYF.